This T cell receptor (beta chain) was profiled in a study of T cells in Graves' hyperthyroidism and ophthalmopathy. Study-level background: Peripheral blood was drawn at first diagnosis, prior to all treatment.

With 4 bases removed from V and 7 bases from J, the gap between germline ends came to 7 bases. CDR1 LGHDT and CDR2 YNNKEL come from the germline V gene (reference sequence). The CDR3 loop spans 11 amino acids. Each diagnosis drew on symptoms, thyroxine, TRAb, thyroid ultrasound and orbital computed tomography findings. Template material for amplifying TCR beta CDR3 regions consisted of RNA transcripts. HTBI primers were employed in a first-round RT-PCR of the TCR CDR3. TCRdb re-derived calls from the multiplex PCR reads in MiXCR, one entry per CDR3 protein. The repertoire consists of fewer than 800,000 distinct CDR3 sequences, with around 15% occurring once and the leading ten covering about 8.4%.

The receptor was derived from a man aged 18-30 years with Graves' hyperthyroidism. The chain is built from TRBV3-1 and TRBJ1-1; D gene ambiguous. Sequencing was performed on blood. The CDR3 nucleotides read TGTGCCAGCAGCCGAGGAGGTGAAGCTTTCTTT. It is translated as CASSRGGEAFF.